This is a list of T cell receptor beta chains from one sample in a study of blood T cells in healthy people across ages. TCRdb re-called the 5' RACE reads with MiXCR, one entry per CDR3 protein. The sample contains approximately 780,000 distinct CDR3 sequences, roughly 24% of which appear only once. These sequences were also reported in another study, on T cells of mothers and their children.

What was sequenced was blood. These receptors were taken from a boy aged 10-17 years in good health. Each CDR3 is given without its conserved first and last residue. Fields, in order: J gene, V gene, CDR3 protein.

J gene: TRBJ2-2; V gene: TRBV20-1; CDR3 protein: SARIMERTGELF
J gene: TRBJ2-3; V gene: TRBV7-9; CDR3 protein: ASSSRTSLTDTQY
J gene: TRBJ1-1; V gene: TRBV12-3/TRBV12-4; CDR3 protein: ASSHGRDTEAF
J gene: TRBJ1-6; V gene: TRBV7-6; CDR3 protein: ASSLEVDSPLH
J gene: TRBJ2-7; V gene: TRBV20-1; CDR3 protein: SADTGDEQY
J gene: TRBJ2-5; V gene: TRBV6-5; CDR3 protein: ASQRRETQY
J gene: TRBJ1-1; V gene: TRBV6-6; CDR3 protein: ASSQSGRNTEAF
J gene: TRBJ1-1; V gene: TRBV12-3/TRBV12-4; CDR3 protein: ASSPVDGNTEAF
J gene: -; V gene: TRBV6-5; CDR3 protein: ASSYADSYEQY
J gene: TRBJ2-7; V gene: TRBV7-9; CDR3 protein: TSSFPGRDSSYEQY
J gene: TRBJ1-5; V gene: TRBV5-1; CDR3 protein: ASSLFPGGQPQH
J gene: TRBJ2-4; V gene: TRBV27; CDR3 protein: ASSLVYRGLGKNIQY
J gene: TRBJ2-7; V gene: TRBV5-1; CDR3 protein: ASSLYYAGDNEQY
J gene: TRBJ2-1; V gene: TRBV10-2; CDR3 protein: ASSETAHAYNEQF
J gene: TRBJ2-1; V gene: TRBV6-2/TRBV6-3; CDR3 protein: ASTGDGISYNEQF
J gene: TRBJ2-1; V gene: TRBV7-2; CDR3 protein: ASSLFGSSYNGQF
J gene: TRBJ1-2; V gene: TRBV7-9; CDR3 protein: ASSLAFAGGGYGYT
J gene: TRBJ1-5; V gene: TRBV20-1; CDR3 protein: SASAGTGGGQPQH
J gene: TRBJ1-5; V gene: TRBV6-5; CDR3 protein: ASRKGGGNQPQH
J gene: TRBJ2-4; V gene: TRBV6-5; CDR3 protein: ASSPNYSKNIQY
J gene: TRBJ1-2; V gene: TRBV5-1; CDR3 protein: ASSLDGARGYT
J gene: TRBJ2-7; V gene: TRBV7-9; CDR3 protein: ASSFRSGGHYEQY